The 18 T cell receptor beta chains presented below share a single source sample, sequenced in a study of response to subunit inactivated influenza vaccine. A single record per CDR3 protein comes from TCRdb applying MiXCR to the RT-PCR reads. Among about half a million distinct CDR3 sequences listed, around 8% were seen once. Source: PBMCs from blood, taken roughly 24 months after vaccination. The source is a man in his fifties or sixties who received an inactivated influenza vaccine.

Regarding this clonotype: Given a much more abundant clone one base away, this may be a read error. The chain uses TRBV12-3 or TRBV12-4 and TRBJ2-1; the match to TRBD2 covers 12 bases. The CDR3 spans 14 residues. Trimming cost V 3 bases and J 9 bases; bases outside gene matches: 3. The CDR3 bases are TGTGCCAGCAGTTTCGTACTAGCGGGAGGTGAGCAGTTCTTC. This sequence encodes CASSFVLAGGEQFF.

The V and J genes are TRBV28 and TRBJ2-7, with TRBD2 as a possible D gene (6 bases). Trimming took 5 bases from V and 7 from J, leaving 24 bases between them. CDR1 and CDR2 (germline): MDHEN, SYDVKM. The CDR3 has 16 amino acids. The CDR3 DNA reads TGTGCCAGCAGTCCCTATTCCCCTAAAACTGGGGGGGAGCAGTACTTC. It is translated as CASSPYSPKTGGEQYF. The whole variable domain, filled in from reference TRBV28 and TRBJ2-7, reads DVKVTQSSRYLVKRTGEKVFLECVQDMDHENMFWYRQDPGLGLRLIYFSYDVKMKEKGDIPEGYSVSREKKERFSLILESASTNQTSMYLCASSPYSPKTGGEQYFGPGTRLTVT.

The table lists this clonotype with many counts. This chain uses TRBV14 with TRBJ2-7; tentatively, D is TRBD1 (6 bases). V dropped 4 bases and J dropped 2 bases, with 15 bases sitting between them. The CDR3 sequence is 15 residues long. The germline gives CDR1 SGHDN, CDR2 FVKESK. CDR3 bases: TGTGCCAGCAGCCCCGGGGACAACCGCGCCTACGAGCAGTACTTC. Amino acids: CASSPGDNRAYEQYF.

The chain joins TRBV27 to TRBJ2-5, with a possible D match to TRBD2 (5 bases). This CDR3 contains 14 residues. Germline V lookup: CDR1 MNHEY, CDR2 SMNVEV (reference sequence). Trimming pared 8 bases from V and 1 base from J, leaving 14 bases between. Here the CDR3 DNA reads TGTGCCAGCCCCTCGCCTAGCTCCCAAGAGACCCAGTACTTC. Amino acids: CASPSPSSQETQYF.

The V gene is TRBV20-1, the J gene TRBJ2-5; 11 positions match TRBD2. CDR3 size: 13 residues. Trimming removed 0 bases from V and 7 bases from J; junction bases left unmatched: 1. Germline V lookup: CDR1 DFQATT, CDR2 SNEGSKA (reference sequence). The chain's CDR3 is CSARDSGRATQYF. Here the CDR3 DNA reads TGCAGTGCTAGAGATAGCGGGAGGGCGACCCAGTACTTC.

For this clonotype: Its ends do not fully match the called genes, so a read error is possible. This sequence joins TRBV15 and TRBJ1-4, with 8 positions matching TRBD1. CDR3 length: 18 residues. The germline V gene has CDR1 LNHNV and CDR2 YYDKDF (reference sequence). The CDR3 spells CSTSRTRGRGVANEKLFF. Written as DNA, the CDR3 is TGTTCCACCAGCAGGACCAGGGGGCGCGGAGTGGCTAATGAAAAACTGTTTTTT.

This clonotype occurred many times. J is TRBJ2-3 and V is TRBV3-1; TRBD2 matches 9 bases. The CDR3 has 14 residues. Trimming took 1 base from V and 7 from J; bases not matched to a gene: 3. Germline V gives CDR1 LGHDT, CDR2 YNNKEL (reference sequence). In DNA form, the CDR3 reads TGTGCCAGCAGCCAAGGGACTAGCGATAATACGCAGTATTTT. Translation gives CASSQGTSDNTQYF.

In the case of this clonotype: This may come from a read error, since a much larger clone is one base off. This chain joins TRBV6-1 and TRBJ2-2; TRBD2 is a possible D gene (5 bases). The CDR3 consists of 13 residues. The germline V gene encodes CDR1 MNHNS and CDR2 SASEGT. CDR3 DNA: TGTGCCAGCCGTCCGGTTCTCACCGGGGAGCTGATTTTT. This sequence encodes CASRPVLTGELIF.

This clonotype was counted a few times. The CDR3 bases are TGCGCCAGCAGCTTGGCCGATGGATACTACGAGCAGTACTTC. Its translation is CASSLADGYYEQYF. V gene TRBV5-1 combines with J gene TRBJ2-7, with no clear D. There are 14 residues in the CDR3. Germline-derived CDR1 and CDR2 are SGHRS and YFSETQ. V dropped 0 bases and J dropped 3 bases, with 10 bases sitting between them.

CDR3 in DNA: TGCAGTGCTAGATTTCTAGCGGACCGCCAAGAGACCCAGTACTTC. Its protein is CSARFLADRQETQYF. The V and J genes are TRBV20-1 and TRBJ2-5; 7 bases line up with TRBD2. Germline V lookup: CDR1 DFQATT, CDR2 SNEGSKA (reference sequence). V lost 2 bases, J lost 1 base, and 7 bases stayed unmatched. CDR3 length: 15 amino acids.

This clonotype appeared many times. The chain combines TRBV7-8 with TRBJ1-6; no reliable D call. Germline CDR1 and CDR2: SGHVS and FQNEAQ. The CDR3 totals 15 residues. The V gene lost 2 bases and the J gene lost 8 bases, with 13 bases spanning the gap. The CDR3 DNA follows: TGTGCCAGCAGCTTATTTTCGTTCGGGTATTCACCCCTCCACTTT. It yields the protein CASSLFSFGYSPLHF.

This chain connects TRBV10-3 to TRBJ1-1; 7 bases align to TRBD1. V trimming: 0 bases; J trimming: 7 bases; junction bases outside the gene matches: 8. The germline CDR1 and CDR2 sequences are ENHRY and SYGVKD. The CDR3 totals 15 residues. CDR3 in DNA: TGTGCCATCAGTGAGTCGAAAGCCCGGGACAGTGAAGCTTTCTTT. Translation gives CAISESKARDSEAFF.

The rearrangement joins TRBV3-1 to TRBJ1-4; no definite D call. The CDR3 consists of 17 residues. In germline, CDR1 is LGHDT, CDR2 YNNKEL (reference sequence). V lost 4 bases, J lost 7 bases, and 22 bases lay in between. The DNA of the CDR3 is TGTGCCAGCAGCCCACCCATCCTGGACCCGGTCCGTGAAAAACTGTTTTTT. Amino acid sequence: CASSPPILDPVREKLFF.

This clonotype was seen many times. J is TRBJ2-2 and V is TRBV6-5; 8 nucleotides align to TRBD2. CDR3 length: 14 amino acids. Germline V lookup: CDR1 MNHEY, CDR2 SVGAGI. Trimming at V came to 0 bases and at J to 6 bases, leaving 0 bases not matched to a gene. This CDR3 reads CASSYSTSAGELFF. In nucleotides, the CDR3 is TGTGCCAGCAGTTACTCGACTAGCGCCGGGGAGCTGTTTTTT.

This chain connects TRBV4-2 to TRBJ2-5, with 11 bases identical to TRBD2. The CDR3 extends over 18 amino acids. CDR1 is LGHNA and CDR2 is YNFKEQ in the germline V gene. Unmatched junction bases numbered 7, after V lost 1 base and J lost 0 bases. CDR3 nucleotides: TGTGCCAGCAGCCAAGGGCTACTAGCGGGGGCATACCAAGAGACCCAGTACTTC. Protein product: CASSQGLLAGAYQETQYF.

This clonotype was counted ten times or more. This chain connects TRBV5-8 to TRBJ1-1, with a tentative D call TRBD1 (6 bases). Germline V gene data show CDR1 as SGHTS and CDR2 as YDEGEE. This CDR3 spans 15 amino acids. The V end lost 2 bases, the J end lost 5 bases, and 16 bases lay between the germline ends. Here the CDR3 reads CASSFWAGGWTEAFF. The CDR3 DNA is TGTGCCAGCAGCTTCTGGGCCGGGGGCTGGACTGAAGCTTTCTTT.

This clonotype was observed a few times. The rearrangement links TRBV27 to TRBJ2-7, with 7 nucleotides matching TRBD2. The CDR3 consists of 12 residues. The ends lost 8 bases at V and 3 bases at J; junction bases unmatched: 4. Per the germline V gene, CDR1 is MNHEY and CDR2 is SMNVEV (reference sequence). CDR3 amino acids: CASRRGFYEQYF. In DNA, the CDR3 is TGTGCCAGCCGGCGGGGGTTCTACGAGCAGTACTTC.

J is TRBJ1-2 and V is TRBV5-5; TRBD1 is a possible D gene (5 bases). The CDR3 has 15 amino acids. V was clipped by 0 bases and J by 4 bases, with 13 bases between them. Germline V gene lookup returns CDR1 SGHKS and CDR2 YYEKEE (reference sequence). CDR3 residues: CASSLGSGSGYGYTF. The CDR3 DNA reads as TGTGCCAGCAGCTTGGGGTCAGGGTCGGGCTATGGCTACACCTTC.